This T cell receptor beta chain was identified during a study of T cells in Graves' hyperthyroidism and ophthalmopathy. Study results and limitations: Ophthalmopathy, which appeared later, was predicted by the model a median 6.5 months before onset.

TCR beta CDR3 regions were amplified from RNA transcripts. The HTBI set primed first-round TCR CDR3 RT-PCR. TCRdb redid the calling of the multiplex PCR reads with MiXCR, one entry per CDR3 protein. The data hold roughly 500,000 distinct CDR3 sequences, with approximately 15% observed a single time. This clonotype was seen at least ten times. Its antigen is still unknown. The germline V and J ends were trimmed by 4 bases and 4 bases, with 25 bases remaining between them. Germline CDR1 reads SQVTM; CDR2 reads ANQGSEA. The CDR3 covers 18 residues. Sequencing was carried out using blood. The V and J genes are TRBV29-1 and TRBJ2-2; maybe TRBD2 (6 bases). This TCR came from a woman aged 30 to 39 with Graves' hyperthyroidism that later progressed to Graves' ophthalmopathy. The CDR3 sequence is CSVARLLPPGETTGELFF. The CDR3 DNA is TGCAGCGTTGCACGTCTCCTCCCGCCGGGAGAGACCACCGGGGAGCTGTTTTTT.